The next 3 T cell receptor beta chains were all read from a single sample in a study of neurological immune-mediated disorders. TCRdb called the 5' RACE reads again in MiXCR, with one record for every CDR3 protein. In the table there are more than 50,000 distinct CDR3 sequences, around 3.4% of which are singletons. Source material: PBMCs. The origin of the receptors is a woman in her sixties with multiple sclerosis.

This clonotype was recorded at least ten times. The genes are TRBV20-1 and TRBJ1-2; 9 bases align to TRBD1. V dropped 1 base and J dropped 6; count of bases not matched to a gene: 6. The CDR3 has 14 amino acids. Germline values: CDR1 DFQATT, CDR2 SNEGSKA (reference sequence). The CDR3 nucleotides are TGCAGTGCTAGAGGGGCGGGACAGGGCCATGGCTACACCTTC. Its translation is CSARGAGQGHGYTF.

This clonotype was detected ten times or more. The rearrangement joins TRBV5-1 to TRBJ2-7; 7 positions match TRBD1. Germline CDR1 SGHRS, CDR2 YFSETQ. This CDR3 spans 14 amino acids. V gave up 5 bases and J gave up 0 bases; unmatched junction bases: 5. The CDR3 sequence is CASRTGKGSYEQYF. The CDR3 DNA follows: TGCGCCAGCAGGACAGGGAAGGGCTCCTACGAGCAGTACTTC. The full variable domain, with the rest looked up from reference TRBV5-1 and TRBJ2-7, is KAGVTQTPRYLIKTRGQQVTLSCSPISGHRSVSWYQQTPGQGLQFLFEYFSETQRNKGNFPGRFSGRQFSNSRSEMNVSTLELGDSALYLCASRTGKGSYEQYFGPGTRLTVT.

This clonotype was seen many times. The chain links TRBV20-1 to TRBJ2-7, with D possibly TRBD2 on 5 matching bases. Trimming stripped 7 bases from V and 0 bases from J, with 10 bases between. This CDR3 has 12 amino acids. Germline V gene sequence: CDR1 DFQATT, CDR2 SNEGSKA (reference sequence). CDR3 DNA: TGCAGTGGGACTTTTAGCTCCTACGAGCAGTACTTC. Amino acid sequence: CSGTFSSYEQYF.